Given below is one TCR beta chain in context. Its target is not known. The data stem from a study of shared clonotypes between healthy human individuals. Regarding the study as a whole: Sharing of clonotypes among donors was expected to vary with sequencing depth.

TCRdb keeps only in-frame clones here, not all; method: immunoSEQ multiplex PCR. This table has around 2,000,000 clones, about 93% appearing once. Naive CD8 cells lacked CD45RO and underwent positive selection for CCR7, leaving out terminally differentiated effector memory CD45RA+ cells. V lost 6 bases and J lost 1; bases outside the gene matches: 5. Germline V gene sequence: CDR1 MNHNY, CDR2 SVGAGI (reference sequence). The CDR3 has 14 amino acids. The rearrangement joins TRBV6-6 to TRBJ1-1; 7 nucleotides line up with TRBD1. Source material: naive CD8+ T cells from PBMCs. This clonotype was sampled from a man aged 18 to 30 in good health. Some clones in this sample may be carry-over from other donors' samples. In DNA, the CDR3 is TGTGCCAGCAGGCGGGACAGCACGAACACTGAAGCTTTCTTT. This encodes CASRRDSTNTEAFF.